One and the same sample provided the 26 T cell receptor beta chains below, sequenced in a study of Graves' ophthalmopathy and Graves' hyperthyroidism. RNA transcripts served as template for amplifying TCR beta CDR3 sequences. Following a first-round RT-PCR that used HTBI primers, a second-round multiplex PCR was carried out. TCRdb re-derived calls from the multiplex PCR reads in MiXCR, one entry per CDR3 protein. The sample records over a million distinct CDR3 sequences, 35% to 40% being singletons. The specimen was peripheral blood or thyroid tissue (not recorded which). Receptor source: an adult man with Graves' hyperthyroidism.

CDR3 loop: CATSAYEAGKETQYF. As DNA, the CDR3 is TGTGCCACCAGTGCTTACGAGGCCGGGAAAGAGACCCAGTACTTC. The genes are TRBV24-1 and TRBJ2-5, with a weak D call TRBD2 (5 bases). Germline CDR1 KGHDR, CDR2 SFDVKD. V gave up 5 bases and J gave up 3 bases, with 15 bases separating them. The CDR3 runs 15 residues.

Points on this clonotype: Just one base apart from a much larger clone, this may be a read error. The V call is TRBV4-3, the J call TRBJ2-5, with D unresolved. The CDR3 contains 14 residues. Per germline, CDR1 LGHNA and CDR2 YSLEER. CDR3 loop: CASSPQLDPRAQCF. The CDR3 region has the DNA TGCGCCAGCAGCCCCCAACTGGACCCTAGGGCCCAGTGCTTC.

The gene calls are TRBV5-6 and TRBJ1-2; tentative D call: TRBD1 (6 bases). CDR3 length: 15 residues. Trimming pared 0 bases from V and 8 bases from J, leaving 17 bases between. Per the germline V gene, CDR1 is SGHDT and CDR2 is YYEEEE. As DNA, the CDR3 is TGTGCCAGCAGCTTGGTTGGGGGCCTAATTGGAGGCTACACCTTC. Translated, it gives CASSLVGGLIGGYTF.

This clonotype was detected many times. The V gene is TRBV25-1, the J gene TRBJ2-7; D is perhaps TRBD1 (6 bases). The CDR3 spans 14 residues. The V end was cut by 4 bases, the J end by 6 bases, with 16 bases between. Per the germline V gene, CDR1 is MGHDK and CDR2 is SYGVNS. CDR3 in DNA: TGTGCCAGCAGTGCTGCTCGGGCAGGGGCCGAGCAGTACTTC. Its translation: CASSAARAGAEQYF.

At least ten counts were recorded for this clonotype. J is TRBJ2-7 and V is TRBV6-5; a weak D match, TRBD2 (6 bases). V was clipped by 5 bases and J by 7 bases, with 12 bases between them. Germline-derived CDR1 and CDR2 are MNHEY and SVGAGI. The length of the CDR3 is 12 residues. The CDR3 DNA is TGTGCCAGCAGTAGGGACTCCCTGGAGCAGTACTTC. Amino acids: CASSRDSLEQYF.

The chain combines TRBV6-5 with TRBJ1-5, with a tentative D call TRBD1 (6 bases). This CDR3 contains 14 residues. Germline assignment: CDR1 MNHEY and CDR2 SVGAGI. Trimming stripped 5 bases from V and 7 bases from J, with 15 bases between. The CDR3 is CASSEPGARQPQHF. Written as DNA, the CDR3 is TGTGCCAGCAGTGAACCGGGGGCACGACAGCCCCAGCATTTT.

This clonotype was seen ten or more times. The chain uses TRBV11-2 and TRBJ1-5; 10 nucleotides agree with TRBD1. This CDR3 region has 15 residues. Germline V gene data show CDR1 as SGHAT and CDR2 as FQNNGV. V lost 5 bases, J lost 7 bases, and 8 bases stayed unmatched. The CDR3 protein is CASSTGTGAGQPQHF. The CDR3 nucleotides read TGTGCCAGCAGCACTGGGACAGGGGCTGGGCAGCCCCAGCATTTT.

About this clonotype: Germline and junction disagree at one end, which may indicate a read error. The rearrangement uses TRBV11-2 and TRBJ2-2; TRBD1 agrees at 9 bases. Germline V gene lookup returns CDR1 SGHAT and CDR2 FQNNGV. The CDR3 loop spans 16 amino acids. The CDR3 coding sequence is TGTGCCAGCAGTTTAGCCCTGACAGGGGGATCCGGGGAGCTGTTTTTT. Residues: CASSLALTGGSGELFF.

For this clonotype: A much larger clone is a single base away; this may be a read error. The J gene is TRBJ2-2, the V gene TRBV7-9; D remains unclear. The V gene lost 4 bases and the J gene lost 0 bases, with 9 bases spanning the gap. The CDR3 length is 15 residues. The V gene's germline CDR1 is SEHNR and CDR2 FQNEAQ (reference sequence). CDR3 DNA sequence: TGTGCCAGCAGCTCAGCCCACGCGAACACCGGGGAGCTGTTTTTT. It is translated as CASSSAHANTGELFF.

At least ten counts were recorded for this clonotype. The genes are TRBV29-1 and TRBJ1-1, with a possible D match to TRBD1 (5 bases). Germline CDR1 is SQVTM and CDR2 is ANQGSEA. The V gene lost 6 bases and the J gene lost 3 bases, with 14 bases spanning the gap. CDR3 length: 13 amino acids. The chain's CDR3 is CSVTIWGDTEAFF. The CDR3 DNA reads TGCAGCGTCACGATCTGGGGGGACACTGAAGCTTTCTTT.

A few counts support this clonotype. The chain joins TRBV20-1 to TRBJ1-1, with TRBD1 matching over 9 bases. Germline loops: CDR1 DFQATT, CDR2 SNEGSKA (reference sequence). The CDR3 runs 16 residues. V was pared by 3 bases and J by 1 base, with 9 bases of the junction left unmatched. As DNA, the CDR3 is TGCAGTGCTAGCCCTTACCCGGGACAGGGGAACACTGAAGCTTTCTTT. Translating it yields CSASPYPGQGNTEAFF.

This clonotype occurred many times. The rearrangement uses TRBV20-1 and TRBJ2-7; TRBD1 aligns across 7 bases. V shed 6 bases and J 2 bases; nucleotides not matched to a gene: 4. CDR3 size: 12 residues. Germline V gene lookup returns CDR1 DFQATT and CDR2 SNEGSKA (reference sequence). Here the CDR3 DNA reads TGCAGTGCCACGGGACAGACCTACGAGCAGTACTTC. It encodes CSATGQTYEQYF.

The chain employs TRBV19 and TRBJ1-1, with 7 positions matching TRBD1. Germline V CDR1 and CDR2: LNHDA, SQIVND (reference sequence). The CDR3 covers 14 residues. V shed 6 bases and J 6 bases; nucleotides not matched to a gene: 10. The CDR3 reads CASRKTGDPPEAFF. The CDR3 nucleotides read TGTGCCAGTAGGAAAACAGGGGACCCGCCTGAAGCTTTCTTT.

The rearrangement uses TRBV27 and TRBJ1-5; TRBD1 matches at 7 bases. Per the germline V gene, CDR1 is MNHEY and CDR2 is SMNVEV (reference sequence). The CDR3 has 14 residues. Trimming at V came to 7 bases and at J to 1 base, leaving 4 bases not matched to a gene. CDR3 nucleotides: TGTGCCAGCAAAGGGACAGTCAGCAATCAGCCCCAGCATTTT. As protein: CASKGTVSNQPQHF.

This clonotype showed up just a few times. The chain uses TRBV20-1 and TRBJ2-7, with 12 positions matching TRBD2. CDR3 size: 14 residues. V lost 5 bases, J lost 5 bases, and 7 bases stayed unmatched. CDR1 and CDR2 (germline): DFQATT, SNEGSKA (reference sequence). The CDR3 region is CSAQPSGGANEQYF. In DNA form, the CDR3 reads TGCAGTGCTCAACCTAGCGGGGGGGCGAACGAGCAGTACTTC.

This clonotype was found many times. The chain employs TRBV7-9 and TRBJ1-5; 10 bases line up with TRBD1. In germline, CDR1 is SEHNR, CDR2 FQNEAQ (reference sequence). The CDR3 totals 15 residues. J gave up 5 bases and V 5 bases, and 6 bases lay outside the gene matches. The CDR3 spells CASSKGQGRDQPQHF. CDR3 DNA: TGTGCCAGCAGCAAGGGACAGGGGAGGGATCAGCCCCAGCATTTT.

A few counts support this clonotype. A junction boundary mismatches the germline segment, possibly from a read error. V gene TRBV10-2 combines with J gene TRBJ2-6; TRBD1 aligns across 9 bases. The CDR3 length is 17 residues. Germline loops: CDR1 WSHSY, CDR2 SAAADI. The CDR3 bases are TGTGCCAGCAGCCAAACGGGACAGGGAGCCGGGGCCAACGTCCTGACTTTC. It codes for CASSQTGQGAGANVLTF.

This clonotype appeared a few times. The chain links TRBV10-3 to TRBJ2-2; no clear D gene. Looked up from germline, CDR1 is ENHRY and CDR2 is SYGVKD. V was pared by 0 bases and J by 6 bases, with 11 bases between. This CDR3 region has 15 residues. The CDR3 bases are TGTGCCATCAGTGAGTCAACAGAAGGAGCCGGGGAGCTGTTTTTT. This encodes CAISESTEGAGELFF.

The table lists this clonotype with many counts. This CDR3 reads CASSYPGGLAGVYEQYF. CDR3 DNA: TGTGCCAGCAGTTACCCCGGAGGACTAGCGGGAGTTTACGAGCAGTACTTC. J is TRBJ2-7 and V is TRBV12-3 or TRBV12-4; 13 nucleotides line up with TRBD2. This CDR3 is 17 amino acids long. V shed 4 bases, J shed 4 bases, and the junction held 10 bases outside the gene matches.

A single count supports this clonotype. This chain connects TRBV9 to TRBJ2-5; perhaps D is TRBD1 or TRBD2 (5 bases each). The CDR3 is made up of 13 amino acids. From germline, CDR1 is SGDLS and CDR2 YYNGEE. The CDR3 reads CARGVGVLKTQYF. Here the CDR3 DNA reads TGTGCTAGGGGAGTCGGGGTGTTAAAGACCCAGTACTTC.

This clonotype was found once. The rearrangement uses TRBV10-3 and TRBJ2-7, with 7 bases matching TRBD1. The ends lost 3 bases at V and 0 bases at J; junction bases unmatched: 5. CDR1 and CDR2 from the germline V gene are ENHRY and SYGVKD. The CDR3 is 15 amino acids. The CDR3 loop is CAISEGDRNSYEQYF. The CDR3 bases are TGTGCCATCAGTGAAGGGGACAGAAACTCCTACGAGCAGTACTTC.

The chain uses TRBV19 and TRBJ1-1; D uncertain. V shed 2 bases and J shed 4 bases, with 8 bases lying between them. Looked up from germline, CDR1 is LNHDA and CDR2 is SQIVND (reference sequence). CDR3 length equals 13 residues. CDR3 amino acids: CASSIFRGTEAFF. Here the CDR3 DNA reads TGTGCCAGTAGTATATTTCGGGGCACTGAAGCTTTCTTT.

The chain links TRBV7-9 to TRBJ2-5; D is uncertain. The ends were cut back, 5 bases at V and 5 bases at J, with 12 bases in the middle. This CDR3 is built from 13 residues. Germline V gene sequence: CDR1 SEHNR, CDR2 FQNEAQ (reference sequence). The CDR3 nucleotides read TGTGCCAGCAGCACCAGGCCCCGGGAGACCCAGTACTTC. This gives the protein CASSTRPRETQYF.

The chain couples TRBV6-6 to TRBJ1-3, with a possible D match to TRBD1 (6 bases). Germline values: CDR1 MNHNY, CDR2 SVGAGI (reference sequence). Trimming shortened V by 6 bases and J by 0 bases, and 12 bases separated the two germline ends. The CDR3 consists of 15 residues. The CDR3 DNA is TGTGCCAGCAGCCCACAGGGCTTCTCTGGAAACACCATATATTTT. Its translation is CASSPQGFSGNTIYF.

The chain carries TRBV19 and TRBJ2-5; 9 bases match TRBD1. CDR1 is LNHDA and CDR2 is SQIVND in the germline V gene (reference sequence). Unmatched junction bases numbered 9, after V lost 5 bases and J lost 2 bases. This CDR3 spans 16 amino acids. CDR3 DNA: TGTGCCAGTAGTCCCCGACAGGGGGGAGCTCAAGAGACCCAGTACTTC. Translating gives CASSPRQGGAQETQYF.

This chain joins TRBV7-9 and TRBJ1-1; TRBD1 matches at 7 bases. CDR1 is SEHNR and CDR2 is FQNEAQ in the germline V gene (reference sequence). V lost 6 bases to trimming and J lost 4 bases; unmatched junction nucleotides: 8. There are 14 residues in the CDR3. The CDR3 sequence: CASRRQGVATEAFF. The CDR3 bases are TGTGCCAGCAGACGACAGGGCGTGGCCACTGAAGCTTTCTTT.